The T cell receptor (beta chain) described here comes from a study of T cell clonality in common variable immunodeficiency. Study-wide points: Links between repertoire features and CVID complications were heterogeneity-limited. Compared with controls, CVID subjects had fewer shared TCRbeta clones.

Donors gave roughly 5 to 8 ml heparinized peripheral whole blood. Control and CVID samples contributed equal amounts of genomic DNA. The table came from immunoSEQ multiplex PCR; TCRdb's copy has only in-frame clones and leaves some out. The sample has 55,000 or so clones, none seen only once; the top ten hold 0.7% to 0.95%. At least ten counts were recorded for this clone. Its antigen is unknown. The CDR3 goes on 3 residues after the read ends, and that part is filled in from the germline J gene. This CDR3 contains 13 residues. The V end lost 6 bases, the J end lost 4 bases, and 12 bases lay between the germline ends.

This receptor was identified in a person aged 18 to 75 in good health. Input material: peripheral blood mononuclear cells. This chain links TRBV12-3 or TRBV12-4 with TRBJ2-5; possibly TRBD2 for D (5 bases). The sequenced part of the CDR3 DNA is TGTGCCAGCAGATCATCAGGACTAGAGACC. Its protein is CASRSSGLET. Given in full, the CDR3 is CASRSSGLETQYF.